What follows are 14 T cell receptor beta chains derived from one specimen sequenced in a study of a mutant IDH1 vaccine in newly diagnosed glioma. The time point here: week 35, safety follow-up. One vaccine dose held 300 ug of mutant IDH1 20-mer peptide and came with topical imiquimod. Their specific antigens are unknown. Measured with immunoSEQ multiplex PCR; TCRdb has only the in-frame clones, and not every one. The sample carries more than 35,000 clones, about 76% recorded once. The sequencing here drew on PBMCs, taken from a glioma patient whose treatment included an IDH1 peptide vaccine. The receptors were sampled from a woman aged 40 to 55 with glioma. Some clones in this sample may be carry-over from other donors' samples.

The V gene is TRBV13, the J gene TRBJ2-7, with D possibly called TRBD1 or TRBD2 (5 bases each). The CDR3 loop spans 16 amino acids. V was cut by 3 bases and J by 7 bases, with 22 bases left in between. Germline V gene data show CDR1 as PRHDT and CDR2 as FYEKMQ (reference sequence). CDR3 sequence: CASSLTELGGRWEQYF. In DNA, the CDR3 is TGTGCCAGCAGCTTGACAGAGCTTGGGGGTCGGTGGGAGCAGTACTTC.

The chain recombines TRBV28 with TRBJ1-5; D gene uncertain. The V end was cut by 8 bases, the J end by 0 bases, with 2 bases between. CDR3 length equals 11 residues. Germline V gene sequence: CDR1 MDHEN, CDR2 SYDVKM. The CDR3 region is CASYSNQPQHF. The CDR3 nucleotides read TGTGCCAGCTATAGCAATCAGCCCCAGCATTTT.

This chain uses TRBV18 with TRBJ2-3, with D unresolved. V lost 4 bases and J lost 5, with 1 base in between. CDR3 length equals 10 residues. Per the germline V gene, CDR1 is KGHSH and CDR2 is LQKENI. The CDR3 here is CASSLDTQYF. The CDR3, as DNA: TGTGCCAGCTCACTAGATACGCAGTATTTT.

The table lists this clone with a count of one. The chain combines TRBV5-1 with TRBJ2-7; D is uncertain. CDR1 and CDR2 from the germline V gene are SGHRS and YFSETQ. Trimming stripped 2 bases from V and 7 bases from J, with 10 bases between. The CDR3 is 12 residues long. In DNA form, the CDR3 reads TGCGCCAGCAGCTTTCCGGACCCGGAGCAGTACTTC. Protein product: CASSFPDPEQYF.

This clone has only a few counts. The V gene is TRBV11-3, the J gene TRBJ2-7; tentatively, D is TRBD1 (7 bases). V was pared by 5 bases and J by 6 bases, with 14 bases between. From germline, CDR1 is SGHNT and CDR2 YENEEA. CDR3 length: 13 amino acids. The CDR3 DNA is TGTGCCAGCAGCCAGGAGGGGGCGACCGAGCAGTACTTC. This sequence encodes CASSQEGATEQYF.

V gene TRBV29-1 combines with J gene TRBJ2-7, with 8 bases that match TRBD2. V shed 6 bases and J 0 bases; nucleotides not matched to a gene: 10. Germline V lookup: CDR1 SQVTM, CDR2 ANQGSEA. This CDR3 has 15 residues. In DNA form, the CDR3 reads TGCAGCGTAGCCGGGACTAGGCTGAGCTCCTACGAGCAGTACTTC. This codes for CSVAGTRLSSYEQYF.

The genes are TRBV5-1 and TRBJ2-2, with a possible D match to TRBD2 (6 bases). This CDR3 is 14 amino acids long. Germline V CDR1 and CDR2: SGHRS, YFSETQ. V was pared by 1 base and J by 5 bases, with 9 bases between. In DNA form, the CDR3 reads TGCGCCAGCAGCTTGCTCGCGGGGACCGGGGAGCTGTTTTTT. It specifies CASSLLAGTGELFF. The full variable domain, completed using reference TRBV5-1 and TRBJ2-2, is KAGVTQTPRYLIKTRGQQVTLSCSPISGHRSVSWYQQTPGQGLQFLFEYFSETQRNKGNFPGRFSGRQFSNSRSEMNVSTLELGDSALYLCASSLLAGTGELFFGEGSRLTVL.

This rearrangement joins TRBV19 to TRBJ2-1, with 10 positions matching TRBD2. The CDR3 length is 16 residues. Germline V gene lookup returns CDR1 LNHDA and CDR2 SQIVND (reference sequence). Losses at the gene ends were 5 bases for V and 6 bases for J; bases not matched to a gene: 10. CDR3 in amino acids: CASSRLAGEKSNEQFF. DNA of the CDR3: TGTGCCAGTAGTCGGCTAGCGGGAGAGAAGAGCAATGAGCAGTTCTTC.

The chain has TRBV19 and TRBJ2-7, with D uncertain. With 5 bases removed from V and 6 bases from J, the gap between germline ends came to 17 bases. Germline V gene data show CDR1 as LNHDA and CDR2 as SQIVND (reference sequence). This CDR3 spans 14 amino acids. The CDR3 here is CASSVTMVATEQYF. DNA of the CDR3: TGTGCCAGTAGTGTTACCATGGTGGCTACCGAGCAGTACTTC.

This clone showed up just a few times. The chain carries TRBV5-1 and TRBJ2-5; a possible D gene is TRBD2 (6 bases). The CDR3 runs to 15 residues. Germline V CDR1 and CDR2: SGHRS, YFSETQ. Trimming shortened V by 3 bases and J by 3 bases, and 15 bases separated the two germline ends. This CDR3 reads CASSSGRDQKETQYF. DNA of the CDR3: TGCGCCAGCAGCTCCGGGAGAGACCAAAAAGAGACCCAGTACTTC.

The V call is TRBV6-1, the J call TRBJ1-1, with D unresolved. The CDR3 length is 13 residues. V lost 2 bases and J lost 1, with 5 bases in between. Germline values: CDR1 MNHNS, CDR2 SASEGT. The CDR3, as DNA: TGTGCCAGCAGTGAACGAGAGAACACTGAAGCTTTCTTT. Translating gives CASSERENTEAFF.

The rearrangement joins TRBV5-1 to TRBJ1-3; D is ambiguous. This CDR3 region has 15 residues. V lost 0 bases and J 1 base, leaving 8 bases between the germline ends. Germline V gene data show CDR1 as SGHRS and CDR2 as YFSETQ. The CDR3 loop reads CASSLGAVSGNTIYF. The CDR3 DNA reads TGCGCCAGCAGCTTGGGCGCGGTTTCTGGAAACACCATATATTTT.

In its sample, this clone was seen once. The CDR3 DNA follows: TGTGCCAGCAGTTCATCAAGGGGTGGCTACACCTTC. Translated, it gives CASSSSRGGYTF. The chain uses TRBV6-5 and TRBJ1-2; D possibly corresponds to TRBD1 (5 bases). Between the trimmed V and J ends, which lost 4 bases and 7 bases, there was a span of 10 bases. This CDR3 has 12 residues. Germline lookup yields CDR1 MNHEY and CDR2 SVGAGI.

The CDR3 bases are TGTGCCAGCAGTCCACGACAGGGAGGTGACTACGAGCAGTACTTC. It specifies CASSPRQGGDYEQYF. J is TRBJ2-7 and V is TRBV28; weak D call: TRBD1 (7 bases). Trimming cost V 5 bases and J 3 bases, with 17 bases left between them. Germline CDR1 is MDHEN and CDR2 is SYDVKM. The CDR3 consists of 15 residues.